These T cell receptor beta chains were read from a single sample in a study of blood T cell repertoires in COVID-19. TCRdb's copy holds only in-frame clones and misses some; the assay was immunoSEQ multiplex PCR. Found here are roughly 380,000 clones, over 85% of them singletons; the top ten hold around 3.9%. The sample was peripheral blood. These receptors came from a woman aged 55 to 70 with COVID-19, enrolled during active disease. CDR3s include the opening cysteine and the closing phenylalanine or tryptophan. A D gene is named only where the DNA matches it firmly. A clone size is listed for some rows: how often the clone was seen (once, few, many), or a class if it is expanded.

d_call j_call clone_size v_call cdr3_aa cdr3_nt
NA TRBJ1-5 few TRBV23-1 CASSQSGRMNQPQHF TGCGCCAGCAGTCAATCGGGCAGGATGAATCAGCCCCAGCATTTT
NA TRBJ1-2 NA TRBV6-5 CASSPRGSLGYGYTF TGTGCCAGTTCACCCCGCGGCAGCTTGGGCTATGGCTACACCTTC
NA TRBJ1-5 NA TRBV19 CASSRDQRSYSNQPQHF TGTGCCAGTAGTAGAGACCAGCGAAGTTATAGCAATCAGCCCCAGCATTTT
TRBD2 TRBJ2-2 few TRBV4-2 CASSQDVLAGGRAGELFF TGTGCCAGCAGCCAAGATGTCCTAGCGGGGGGCCGCGCCGGGGAGCTGTTTTTT
TRBD1 TRBJ1-5 few TRBV5-6 CASSLFTGEVSQPQHF TGTGCCAGCAGCTTATTTACAGGGGAGGTTAGTCAGCCCCAGCATTTT
TRBD2 TRBJ2-1 NA TRBV4-2 CASSQETSGGLNEQFF TGTGCCAGCAGCCAAGAAACTAGCGGGGGCCTCAATGAGCAGTTCTTC
TRBD2 TRBJ2-2 NA TRBV11-3 CASSPRAGGTGELFF TGTGCCAGCAGCCCACGAGCGGGGGGCACCGGGGAGCTGTTTTTT
TRBD1 TRBJ1-5 once TRBV6-5 CASRPTTGYDQPQHF TGTGCCAGCAGGCCCACGACAGGGTATGATCAGCCCCAGCATTTT
TRBD1 TRBJ1-5 NA TRBV11-2 CASSSGQGLSGQPQHF TGTGCCAGCAGCTCCGGACAGGGCCTTTCTGGTCAGCCCCAGCATTTT
TRBD1 TRBJ1-2 NA TRBV25-1 CASSRGGRYGYTF TGTGCCAGCAGTAGAGGGGGCCGGTATGGCTACACCTTC